The next 3 T cell receptor beta chains were all read from a single sample in a study of molecular identifiers for immune sequencing clone quantification. In TCRdb, the PCR reads were re-called with MiXCR into one record per CDR3 protein. The table shows about 97,000 distinct CDR3 sequences, with 35% occurring only once. The sequenced material came from naive CD8+ T cells from blood, with Jurkat cell RNA spiked in. As for subset: FACS-sorted CD8+CD4-CCR7+CD45RA+ naive T cells. These receptors originate from a human donor in good health. Some libraries in this study had Jurkat cell RNA spiked in.

As regards this clonotype: A clone one base away is much larger, so this may be a read error. The chain links TRBV7-2 to TRBJ1-1; D might be TRBD1 (5 bases). The CDR3 covers 13 residues. CDR1 and CDR2 (germline): SGHTA, FQGNSA. The CDR3 is CASSLMGHTVAFF. The DNA of the CDR3 is TGTGCCAGCAGCTTAATGGGGCATACTGTAGCTTTCTTT.

V is TRBV20-1 and J is TRBJ2-7; D is perhaps TRBD1 (5 bases). Germline loops: CDR1 DFQATT, CDR2 SNEGSKA (reference sequence). The CDR3 has 15 residues. V was cut by 0 bases and J by 0 bases, with 12 bases left in between. This CDR3 reads CSARDPDRLSYEQYF. The CDR3 bases are TGCAGTGCTAGAGATCCCGACAGACTCTCCTACGAGCAGTACTTC.

This clonotype has at least ten counts. The J gene is TRBJ2-3, the V gene TRBV7-9; either TRBD1 or TRBD2 may supply D (5 bases each). The germline V and J ends were trimmed by 1 base and 3 bases, with 11 bases remaining between them. CDR3 length: 15 amino acids. The germline V gene has CDR1 SEHNR and CDR2 FQNEAQ (reference sequence). The CDR3 spells CASSLVPGTTDTQYF. CDR3 DNA: TGTGCCAGCAGCTTAGTACCGGGGACGACAGATACGCAGTATTTT. The variable domain in full, with the rest retrieved from reference TRBV7-9 and TRBJ2-3, is DTGVSQNPRHKITKRGQNVTFRCDPISEHNRLYWYRQTLGQGPEFLTYFQNEAQLEKSRLLSDRFSAERPKGSFSTLEIQRTEQGDSAMYLCASSLVPGTTDTQYFGPGTRLTVL.